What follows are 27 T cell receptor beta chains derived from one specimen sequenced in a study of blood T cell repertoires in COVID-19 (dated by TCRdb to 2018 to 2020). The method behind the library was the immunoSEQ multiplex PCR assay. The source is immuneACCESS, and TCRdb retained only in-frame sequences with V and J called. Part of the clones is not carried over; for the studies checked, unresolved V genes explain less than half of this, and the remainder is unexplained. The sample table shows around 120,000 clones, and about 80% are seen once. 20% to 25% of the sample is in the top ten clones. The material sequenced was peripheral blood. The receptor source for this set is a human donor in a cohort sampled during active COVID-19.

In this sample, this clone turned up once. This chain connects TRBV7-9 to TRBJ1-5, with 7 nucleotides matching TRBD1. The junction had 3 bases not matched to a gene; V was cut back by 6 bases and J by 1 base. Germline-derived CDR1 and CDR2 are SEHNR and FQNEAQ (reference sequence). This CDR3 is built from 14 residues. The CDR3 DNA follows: TGTGCCAGCAGTACGGACAGGAGCAATCAGCCCCAGCATTTT. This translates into CASSTDRSNQPQHF.

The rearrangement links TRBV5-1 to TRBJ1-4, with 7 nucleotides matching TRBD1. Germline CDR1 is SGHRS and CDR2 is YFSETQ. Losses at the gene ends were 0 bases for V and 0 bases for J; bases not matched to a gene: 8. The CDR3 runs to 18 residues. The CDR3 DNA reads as TGCGCCAGCAGCTTGGTACCGAGGGGGCCGTCAACTAATGAAAAACTGTTTTTT. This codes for CASSLVPRGPSTNEKLFF. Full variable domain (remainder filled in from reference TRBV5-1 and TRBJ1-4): KAGVTQTPRYLIKTRGQQVTLSCSPISGHRSVSWYQQTPGQGLQFLFEYFSETQRNKGNFPGRFSGRQFSNSRSEMNVSTLELGDSALYLCASSLVPRGPSTNEKLFFGSGTQLSVL.

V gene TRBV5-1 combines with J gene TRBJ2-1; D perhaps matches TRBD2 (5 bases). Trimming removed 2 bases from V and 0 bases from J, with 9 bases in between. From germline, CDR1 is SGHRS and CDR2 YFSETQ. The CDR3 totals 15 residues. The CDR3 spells CASSFGLPSYNEQFF. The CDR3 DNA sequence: TGCGCCAGCAGCTTCGGACTGCCCTCCTACAATGAGCAGTTCTTC.

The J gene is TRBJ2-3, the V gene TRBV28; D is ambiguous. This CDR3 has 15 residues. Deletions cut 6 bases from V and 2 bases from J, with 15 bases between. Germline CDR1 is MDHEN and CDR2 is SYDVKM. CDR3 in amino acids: CASSIQKTFTDTQYF. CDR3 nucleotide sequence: TGTGCCAGCAGCATACAGAAGACCTTCACAGATACGCAGTATTTT.

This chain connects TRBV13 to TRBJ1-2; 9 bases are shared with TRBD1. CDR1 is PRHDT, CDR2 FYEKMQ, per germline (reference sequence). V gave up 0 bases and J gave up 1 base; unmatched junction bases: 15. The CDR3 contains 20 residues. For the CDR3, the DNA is TGTGCCAGCAGCTTAGGGCCGGGACAGGGAATTAACCCTCATAACTATGGCTACACCTTC. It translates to CASSLGPGQGINPHNYGYTF.

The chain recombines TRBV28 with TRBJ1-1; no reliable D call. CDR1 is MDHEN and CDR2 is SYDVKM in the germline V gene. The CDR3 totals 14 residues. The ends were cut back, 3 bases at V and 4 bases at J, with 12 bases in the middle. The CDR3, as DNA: TGTGCCAGCAGTTTCCGGCACTATCGCACTGAAGCTTTCTTT. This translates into CASSFRHYRTEAFF.

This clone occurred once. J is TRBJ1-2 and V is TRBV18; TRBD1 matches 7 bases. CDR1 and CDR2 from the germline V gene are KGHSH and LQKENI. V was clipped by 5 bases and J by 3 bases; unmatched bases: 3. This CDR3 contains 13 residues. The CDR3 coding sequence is TGTGCCAGCTCAGAGGGGGCTGACTATGGCTACACCTTC. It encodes CASSEGADYGYTF.

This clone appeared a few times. As DNA, the CDR3 is TGTGCCAGTAGCCCTGGACTTGTCGGGGAGCTGTTTTTT. Translating gives CASSPGLVGELFF. The V call is TRBV19, the J call TRBJ2-2; possibly TRBD2 for D (5 bases). Looked up from germline, CDR1 is LNHDA and CDR2 is SQIVND (reference sequence). This CDR3 has 13 amino acids. The V end was cut by 6 bases, the J end by 7 bases, with 12 bases between.

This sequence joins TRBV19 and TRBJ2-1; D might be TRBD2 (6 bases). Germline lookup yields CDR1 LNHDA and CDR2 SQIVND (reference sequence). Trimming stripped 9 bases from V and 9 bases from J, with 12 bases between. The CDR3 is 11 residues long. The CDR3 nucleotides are TGTGCCAGCGATACGGGAGTTGAGCAGTTCTTC. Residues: CASDTGVEQFF.

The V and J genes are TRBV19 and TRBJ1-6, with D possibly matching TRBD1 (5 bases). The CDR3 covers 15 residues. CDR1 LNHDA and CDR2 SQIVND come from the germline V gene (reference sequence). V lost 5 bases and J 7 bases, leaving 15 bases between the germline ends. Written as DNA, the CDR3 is TGTGCCAGTAGTCAAAGGGAGGGGTCGAATTCACCCCTCCACTTT. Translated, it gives CASSQREGSNSPLHF.

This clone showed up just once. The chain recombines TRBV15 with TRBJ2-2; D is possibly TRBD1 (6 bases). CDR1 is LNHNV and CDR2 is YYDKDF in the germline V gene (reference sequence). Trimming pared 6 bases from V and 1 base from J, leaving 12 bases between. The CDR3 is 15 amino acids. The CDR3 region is CATSTGTLNTGELFF. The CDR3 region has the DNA TGTGCCACCAGTACCGGGACATTGAACACCGGGGAGCTGTTTTTT.

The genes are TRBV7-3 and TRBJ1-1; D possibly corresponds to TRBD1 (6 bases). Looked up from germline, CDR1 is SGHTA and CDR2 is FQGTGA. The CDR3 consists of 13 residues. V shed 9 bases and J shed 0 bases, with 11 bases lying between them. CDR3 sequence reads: CASQQGLNTEAFF. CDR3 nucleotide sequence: TGTGCCAGTCAACAGGGTTTGAACACTGAAGCTTTCTTT.

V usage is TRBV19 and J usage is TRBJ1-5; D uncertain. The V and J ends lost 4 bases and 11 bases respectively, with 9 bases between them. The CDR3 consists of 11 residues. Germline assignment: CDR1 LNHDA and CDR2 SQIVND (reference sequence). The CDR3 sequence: CASSSTKAQHF. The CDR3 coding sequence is TGTGCCAGTAGTAGCACAAAAGCCCAGCATTTT.

The CDR3 bases are TGTGCCAGCAGCCAGCGGGGGGGCACGGGGACCGGGGAGCTGTTTTTT. Protein: CASSQRGGTGTGELFF. The chain recombines TRBV4-2 with TRBJ2-2; 9 nucleotides line up with TRBD2. Germline CDR1 and CDR2: LGHNA and YNFKEQ. The CDR3 runs to 16 residues. Trimming cost V 3 bases and J 5 bases; bases outside gene matches: 7.

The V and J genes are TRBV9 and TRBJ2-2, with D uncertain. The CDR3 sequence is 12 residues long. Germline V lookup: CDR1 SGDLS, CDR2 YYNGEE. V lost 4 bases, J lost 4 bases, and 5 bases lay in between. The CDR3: CASSLLTGELFF. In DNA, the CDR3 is TGTGCCAGCAGCTTACTCACCGGGGAGCTGTTTTTT.

The CDR3 DNA is TGTGCCAGCAGTGAAATGCTGGCCTACACCTTC. It specifies CASSEMLAYTF. The chain links TRBV2 to TRBJ1-2; D ambiguous. From germline, CDR1 is SNHLY and CDR2 FYNNEI. V shed 2 bases and J shed 10 bases, with 8 bases lying between them. There are 11 residues in the CDR3.

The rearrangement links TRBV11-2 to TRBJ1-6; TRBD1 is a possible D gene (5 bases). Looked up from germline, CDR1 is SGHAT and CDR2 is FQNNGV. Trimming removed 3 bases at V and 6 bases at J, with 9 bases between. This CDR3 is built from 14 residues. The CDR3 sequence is CASSLETANSPLHF. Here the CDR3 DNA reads TGTGCCAGCAGCTTGGAGACAGCTAATTCACCCCTCCACTTT.

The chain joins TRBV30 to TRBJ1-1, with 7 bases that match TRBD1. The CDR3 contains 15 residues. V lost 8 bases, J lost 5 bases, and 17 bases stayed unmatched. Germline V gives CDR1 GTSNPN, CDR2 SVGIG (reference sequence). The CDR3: CASKTTTGKDTEAFF. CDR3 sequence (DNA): TGTGCCAGTAAGACTACGACAGGGAAAGATACTGAAGCTTTCTTT.

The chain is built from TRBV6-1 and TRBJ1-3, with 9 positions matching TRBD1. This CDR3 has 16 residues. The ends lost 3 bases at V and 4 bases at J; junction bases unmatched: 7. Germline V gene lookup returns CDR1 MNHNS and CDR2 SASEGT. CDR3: CASSDSGQGGGNTIYF. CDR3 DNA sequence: TGTGCCAGCAGTGATTCGGGACAGGGAGGCGGAAACACCATATATTTT.

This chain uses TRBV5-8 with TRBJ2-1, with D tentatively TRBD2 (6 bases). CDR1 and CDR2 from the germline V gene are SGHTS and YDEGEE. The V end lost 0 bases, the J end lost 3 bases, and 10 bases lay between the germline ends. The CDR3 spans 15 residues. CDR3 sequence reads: CASSLDTGVYNEQFF. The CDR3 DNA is TGTGCCAGCAGCTTGGACACGGGAGTCTACAATGAGCAGTTCTTC.

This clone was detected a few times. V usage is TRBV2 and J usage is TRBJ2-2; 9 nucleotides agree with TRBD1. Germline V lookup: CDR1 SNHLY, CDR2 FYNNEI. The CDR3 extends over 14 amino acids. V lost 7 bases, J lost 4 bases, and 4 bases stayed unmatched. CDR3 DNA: TGTGCCAGCATGGGACAGGGAATCACCGGGGAGCTGTTTTTT. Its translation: CASMGQGITGELFF.

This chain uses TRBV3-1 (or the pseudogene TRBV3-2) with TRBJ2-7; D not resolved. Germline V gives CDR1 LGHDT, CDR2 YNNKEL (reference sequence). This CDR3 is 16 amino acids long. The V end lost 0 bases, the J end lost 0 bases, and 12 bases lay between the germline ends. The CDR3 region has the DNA TGTGCCAGCAGCCAAGATCTGGGCTCCCTCTCCTACGAGCAGTACTTC. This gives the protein CASSQDLGSLSYEQYF.

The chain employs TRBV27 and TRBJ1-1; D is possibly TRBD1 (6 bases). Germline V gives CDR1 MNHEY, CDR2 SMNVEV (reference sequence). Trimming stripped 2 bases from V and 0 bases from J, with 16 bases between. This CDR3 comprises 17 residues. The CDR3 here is CASSLKRLGHVNTEAFF. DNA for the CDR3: TGTGCCAGCAGTTTAAAGAGGCTGGGACACGTGAACACTGAAGCTTTCTTT.

CDR3 in amino acids: CASSLSGGSVPGELFF. The CDR3 DNA reads as TGTGCCAGCAGCTTATCGGGCGGGAGCGTACCCGGGGAGCTGTTTTTT. The V and J genes are TRBV11-2 and TRBJ2-2; TRBD2 agrees at 7 bases. The junction had 9 bases not matched to a gene; V was cut back by 2 bases and J by 6 bases. This CDR3 spans 16 amino acids. CDR1 is SGHAT, CDR2 FQNNGV, per germline.

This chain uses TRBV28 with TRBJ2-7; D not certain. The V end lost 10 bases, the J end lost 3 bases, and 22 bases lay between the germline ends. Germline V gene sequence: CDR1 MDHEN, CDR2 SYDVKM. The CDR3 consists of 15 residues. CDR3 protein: CATLSPLTTGYEQYF. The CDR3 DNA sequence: TGTGCCACCTTGTCCCCTCTCACCACTGGCTACGAGCAGTACTTC.

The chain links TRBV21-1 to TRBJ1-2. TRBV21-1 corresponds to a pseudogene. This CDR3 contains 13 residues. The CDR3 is CASSKSRFYGYTF. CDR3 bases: TGTGCCAGCAGCAAATCTCGGTTCTATGGCTACACCTTC.

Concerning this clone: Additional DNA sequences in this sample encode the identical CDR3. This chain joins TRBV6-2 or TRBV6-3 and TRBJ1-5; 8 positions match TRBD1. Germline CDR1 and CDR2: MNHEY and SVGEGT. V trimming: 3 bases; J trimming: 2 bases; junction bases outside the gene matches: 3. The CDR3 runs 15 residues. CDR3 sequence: CASSYGTGGNQPQHF. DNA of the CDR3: TGTGCCAGCAGTTATGGGACAGGAGGCAATCAGCCCCAGCATTTT.